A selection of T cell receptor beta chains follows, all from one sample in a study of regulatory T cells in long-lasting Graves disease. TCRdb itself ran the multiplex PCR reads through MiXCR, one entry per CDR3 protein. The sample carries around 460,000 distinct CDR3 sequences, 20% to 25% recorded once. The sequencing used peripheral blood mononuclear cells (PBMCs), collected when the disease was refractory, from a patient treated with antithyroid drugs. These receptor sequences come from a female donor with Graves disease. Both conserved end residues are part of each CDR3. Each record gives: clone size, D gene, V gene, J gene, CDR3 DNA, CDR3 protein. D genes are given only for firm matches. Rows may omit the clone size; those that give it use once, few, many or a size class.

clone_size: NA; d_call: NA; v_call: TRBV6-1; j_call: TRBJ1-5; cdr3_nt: TGTGCCAGCAGTGAAGGCACGGACTATAGCAATCAGCCCCAGCATTTT; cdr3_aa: CASSEGTDYSNQPQHF
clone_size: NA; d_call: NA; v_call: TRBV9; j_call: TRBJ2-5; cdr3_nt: TGTGCCAGCAGCCGGGGTGAGACCCGGTACTTC; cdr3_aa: CASSRGETRYF
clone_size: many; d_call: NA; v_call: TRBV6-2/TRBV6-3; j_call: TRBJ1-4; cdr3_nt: TGTGCCAGCAGTTCGGACAGTAATGAAAAACTGTTTTTT; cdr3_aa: CASSSDSNEKLFF
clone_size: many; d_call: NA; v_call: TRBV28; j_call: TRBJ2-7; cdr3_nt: TGTGCCAGCAGTGTGGGAAAGATCACAGGGAGGGAGGAGCAGTACTTC; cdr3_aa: CASSVGKITGREEQYF
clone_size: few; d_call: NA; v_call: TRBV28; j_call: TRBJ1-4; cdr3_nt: TGTGCCAGCAGCCGAAGAGGGGAGGACGAAAAACTGTTTTTT; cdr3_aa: CASSRRGEDEKLFF
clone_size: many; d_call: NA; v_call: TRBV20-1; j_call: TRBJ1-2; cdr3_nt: TGCAGTGCTAGCAGCCGGACAGTAAACTATGGCTACACCTTC; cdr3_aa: CSASSRTVNYGYTF
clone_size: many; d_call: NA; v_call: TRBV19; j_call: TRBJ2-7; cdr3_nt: TGTGCCAGTAGTATCCGGCCTAGATTCGAGCAGTACTTC; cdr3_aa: CASSIRPRFEQYF
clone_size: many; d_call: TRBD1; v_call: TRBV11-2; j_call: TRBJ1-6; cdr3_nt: TGTGCCAGCAGCTTAGTTTACGGGACAGGCGAAAATTCACCCCTCCACTTT; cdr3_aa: CASSLVYGTGENSPLHF
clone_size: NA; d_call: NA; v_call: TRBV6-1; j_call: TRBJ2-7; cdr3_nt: TGTGCCAGCAGCCAACTGGACAGTTATGTGGACGAGCAGTACTTC; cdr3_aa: CASSQLDSYVDEQYF
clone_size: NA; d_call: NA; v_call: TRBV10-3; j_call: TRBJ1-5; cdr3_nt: TGTGCCACCGAAGCGGGGGGATCCAATCAGCCCCAGCATTTT; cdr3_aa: CATEAGGSNQPQHF
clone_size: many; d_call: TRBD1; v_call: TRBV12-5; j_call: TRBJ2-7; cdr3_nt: TGTGCTGGCCACCCCGGGACAGGGTTCTCCTACGAGCAGTACTTC; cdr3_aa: CAGHPGTGFSYEQYF
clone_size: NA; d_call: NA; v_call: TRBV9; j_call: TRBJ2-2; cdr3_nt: TGTGCCAGCAAGGAAGCGAACACCGGGGAGCTGTTTTTT; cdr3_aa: CASKEANTGELFF
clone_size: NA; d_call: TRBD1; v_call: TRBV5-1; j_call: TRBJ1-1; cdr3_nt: TGCGCCAGCACGAAGGGGGGGACAGGCGAGAACACTGAAGCTTTCTTT; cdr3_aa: CASTKGGTGENTEAFF
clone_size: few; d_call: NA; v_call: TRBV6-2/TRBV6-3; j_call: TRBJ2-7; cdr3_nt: TGTGCCAGCAGTTACTCCCAGGAGGCCTACGAGCAGTACTTC; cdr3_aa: CASSYSQEAYEQYF
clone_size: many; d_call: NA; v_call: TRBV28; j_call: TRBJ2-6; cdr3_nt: TGTGCCAGCACCCCCGCGCTGGGGGCCAACGTCCTGACTTTC; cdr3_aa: CASTPALGANVLTF
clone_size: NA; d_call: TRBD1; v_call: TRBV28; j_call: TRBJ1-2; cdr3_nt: TGTGCCAGCAGTTTACAGTGGGACAGTTATGGCTACACCTTC; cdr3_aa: CASSLQWDSYGYTF
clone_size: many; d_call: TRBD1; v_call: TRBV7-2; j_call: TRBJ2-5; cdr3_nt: TGTGCCAGCAGCCCTGGACAGGGGTCGACCCAAGAGACCCAGTACTTC; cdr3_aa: CASSPGQGSTQETQYF
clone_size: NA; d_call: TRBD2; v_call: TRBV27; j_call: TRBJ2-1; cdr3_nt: TGTGCCAGCAGTATGCCTTCGGGACTAGCGGGAAGGCAGTTCTTC; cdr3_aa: CASSMPSGLAGRQFF
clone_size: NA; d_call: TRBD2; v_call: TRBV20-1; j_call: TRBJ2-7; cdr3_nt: TGCAGTGCTAGCGGGACTAGCGGGAGGAAGACCTACGAGCAGTACTTC; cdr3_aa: CSASGTSGRKTYEQYF
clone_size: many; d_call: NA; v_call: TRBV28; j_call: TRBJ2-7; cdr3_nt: TGTGCCAGCAGTCACCCCCCCTACGAGCAGTACTTC; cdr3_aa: CASSHPPYEQYF
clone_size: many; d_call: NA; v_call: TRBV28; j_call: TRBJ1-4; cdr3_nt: TGTGCCAGCAGTTTACCCCGGGGCCGACCTCATGAAAAACTGTTTTTT; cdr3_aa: CASSLPRGRPHEKLFF
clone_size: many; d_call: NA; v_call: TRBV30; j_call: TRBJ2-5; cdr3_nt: TGTGCCTGGAGTCTTAGTCGAGAGACCCAGTACTTC; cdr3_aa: CAWSLSRETQYF
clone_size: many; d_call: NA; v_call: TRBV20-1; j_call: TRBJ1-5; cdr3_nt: TGCAGTGCTAGAGGCGGAATGAGCAATCAGCCCCAGCATTTT; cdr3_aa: CSARGGMSNQPQHF
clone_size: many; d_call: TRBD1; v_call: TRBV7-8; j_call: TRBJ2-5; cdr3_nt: TGTGCCAGCAGCTCACGATCGGACAGGGGGCGAGAGACCCAGTACTTC; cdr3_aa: CASSSRSDRGRETQYF
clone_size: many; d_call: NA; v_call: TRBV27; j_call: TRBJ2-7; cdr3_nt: TGTGCCAGCAGTTTATGGGGGGCTGACGACGAGCAGTACTTC; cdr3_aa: CASSLWGADDEQYF
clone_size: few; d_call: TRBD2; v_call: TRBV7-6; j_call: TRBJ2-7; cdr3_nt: TGTGCCAGCAGCTTAGAATCTAGCGGAGGGGCGTACGAGCAGTACTTC; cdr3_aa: CASSLESSGGAYEQYF
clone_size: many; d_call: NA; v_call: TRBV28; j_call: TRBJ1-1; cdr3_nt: TGTGCCAGCAGTTTGCCCGGGAGCACTGAAGCTTTCTTT; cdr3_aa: CASSLPGSTEAFF
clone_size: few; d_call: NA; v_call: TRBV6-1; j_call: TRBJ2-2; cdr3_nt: TGTGCCAGCCGCGGTGGCACCGGGGAGCTGTTTTTT; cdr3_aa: CASRGGTGELFF
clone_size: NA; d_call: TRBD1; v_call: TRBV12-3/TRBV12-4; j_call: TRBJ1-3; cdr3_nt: TGTGCCAGCAGTTTGCTACTTCGCGCGGGACAGACAAACTCTGGAAACACCATATATTTT; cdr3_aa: CASSLLLRAGQTNSGNTIYF
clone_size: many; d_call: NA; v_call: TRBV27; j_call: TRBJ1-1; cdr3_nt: TGTGCCAGCAGGCCGGCGTTCGGGGGGAACACTGAAGCTTTCTTT; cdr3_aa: CASRPAFGGNTEAFF
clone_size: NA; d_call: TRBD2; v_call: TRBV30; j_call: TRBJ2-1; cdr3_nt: TGTGCCTGGCAAGCGGGAGGGTACAATGAGCAGTTCTTC; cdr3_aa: CAWQAGGYNEQFF
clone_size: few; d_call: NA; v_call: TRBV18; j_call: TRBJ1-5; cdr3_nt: TGTGCCAGCTCAGGGACTTCCAATCAGCCCCAGCATTTT; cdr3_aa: CASSGTSNQPQHF
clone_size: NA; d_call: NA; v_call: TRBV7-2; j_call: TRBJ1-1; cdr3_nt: TGTGCCAGCAGCCCTCGCGACAGTTTAAGCACTGAAGCTTTCTTT; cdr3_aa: CASSPRDSLSTEAFF
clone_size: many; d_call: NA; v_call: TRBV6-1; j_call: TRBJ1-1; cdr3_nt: TGTGCCAGCAGGTCAGGACGGATCTCGGGCACTGAAGCTTTCTTT; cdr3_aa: CASRSGRISGTEAFF
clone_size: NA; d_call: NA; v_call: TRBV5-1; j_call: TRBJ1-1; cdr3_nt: TGCGCCAGCAGGACAGGTTTGTCGGACACTGAAGCTTTCTTT; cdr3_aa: CASRTGLSDTEAFF
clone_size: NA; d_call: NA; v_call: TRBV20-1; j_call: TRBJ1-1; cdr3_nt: TGCAGTGCTACCCTCCGAGGCACTGAAGCTTTCTTT; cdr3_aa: CSATLRGTEAFF
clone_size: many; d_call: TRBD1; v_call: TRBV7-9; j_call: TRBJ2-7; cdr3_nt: TGTGCCAGCAGCTCCCCCCGGGACAGGGGTTACGAGCAGTACTTC; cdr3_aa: CASSSPRDRGYEQYF
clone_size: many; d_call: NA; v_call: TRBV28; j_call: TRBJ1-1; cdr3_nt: TGTGCCAGCAGTTTTCGCCTTGAAGCTTTCTTT; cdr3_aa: CASSFRLEAFF
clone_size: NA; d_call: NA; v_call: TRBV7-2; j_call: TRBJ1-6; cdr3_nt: TGTGCCAGCAGCTTATCGGGACTGTATAATTCACCCCTCCACTTT; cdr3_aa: CASSLSGLYNSPLHF
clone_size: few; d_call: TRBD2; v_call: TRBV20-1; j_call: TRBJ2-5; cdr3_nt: TGCAGTGCTACCCGACTAGCAGATACCTCGTACCAAGAGACCCAGTACTTC; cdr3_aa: CSATRLADTSYQETQYF
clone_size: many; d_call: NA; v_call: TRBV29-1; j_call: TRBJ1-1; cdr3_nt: TGCAGCGTTAGATTAGGTGGGGGACCCACTGAAGCTTTCTTT; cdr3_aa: CSVRLGGGPTEAFF
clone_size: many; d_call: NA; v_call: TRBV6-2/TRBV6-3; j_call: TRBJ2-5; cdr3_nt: TGTGCCAGCAGTTACACAGGCGACGAGACCCAGTACTTC; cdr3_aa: CASSYTGDETQYF
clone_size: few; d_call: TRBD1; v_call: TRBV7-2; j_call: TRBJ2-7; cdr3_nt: TGTGCCAGCAGCCGGGGAGGGGACAGGGGAGGGGAGCAGTACTTC; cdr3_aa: CASSRGGDRGGEQYF
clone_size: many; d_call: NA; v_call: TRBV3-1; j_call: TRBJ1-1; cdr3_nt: TGTGCCAGCAGCCCCGGGCTAGCCACTGAAGCTTTCTTT; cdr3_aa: CASSPGLATEAFF
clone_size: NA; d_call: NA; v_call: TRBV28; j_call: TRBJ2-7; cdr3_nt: TGTGCCAGCAGTCCTCGGGGCAACCTACAGGAGCAGTACTTC; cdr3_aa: CASSPRGNLQEQYF
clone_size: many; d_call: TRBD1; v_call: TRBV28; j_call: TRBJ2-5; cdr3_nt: TGTGCCAGCAGTTTATACAGGGGGCGCAGGGAGACCCAGTACTTC; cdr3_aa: CASSLYRGRRETQYF
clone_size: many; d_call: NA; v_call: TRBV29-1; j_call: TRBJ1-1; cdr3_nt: TGCAGCGTTGGGTACGGGCGGGGGCCCGGCATGAACACTGAAGCTTTCTTT; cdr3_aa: CSVGYGRGPGMNTEAFF
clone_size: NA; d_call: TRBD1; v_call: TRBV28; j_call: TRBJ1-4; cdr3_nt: TGTACCAGCAGTTTAAACTTTCAGGACAGGGATGAAAAACTGTTTTTT; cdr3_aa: CTSSLNFQDRDEKLFF
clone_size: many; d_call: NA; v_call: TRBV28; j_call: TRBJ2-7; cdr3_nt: TGTGCCAGCAGTTTCTTCGTGAGGGAGCAGTACTTC; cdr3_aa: CASSFFVREQYF
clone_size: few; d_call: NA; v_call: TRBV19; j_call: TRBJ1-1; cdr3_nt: TGTGCCAGTAGTATCCGCCGCGCGCCGAACACTGAAGCTTTCTTT; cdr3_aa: CASSIRRAPNTEAFF
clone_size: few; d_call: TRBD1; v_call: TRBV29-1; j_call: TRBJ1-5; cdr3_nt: TGCAGCGCTAGTACAGGGGATGGGTATCAGCCCCAGCATTTT; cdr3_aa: CSASTGDGYQPQHF